The entry that follows covers one T cell receptor beta chain sequence. Its antigen is currently unknown. These data are taken from a study of cytomegalovirus exposure and HLA in healthy donors. Germline V lookup: CDR1 SGHAT, CDR2 FQNNGV. CDR3 length: 15 residues. V dropped 1 base and J dropped 4; count of bases not matched to a gene: 2. Amplification used 60 Vbeta primers and 13 Jbeta primers. The assay was immunoSEQ multiplex PCR, and TCRdb's table has in-frame clones only and misses some. The profile shows approximately 160,000 clones, about 80% of them singletons. General study results and limits: In vitro data verified a few CMV-associated chains as specific for CMV antigens. Reportedly, a later analysis found an Asian-associated ancestry cluster had fewer N-insertions than the approximately 700-donor mean. A later analysis linked a missense variant in DCLRE1C to the trimming of TCR beta V and J genes. Most subjects had HLA-A and HLA-B alleles reportedly predicted accurately by TCR beta sequences.

The sequencing sample was made of PBMCs. The sequence was obtained from a man between 18 and 35 years old in good health and CMV-seropositive. The V call is TRBV11-2, the J call TRBJ2-5, with 11 bases identical to TRBD1. The CDR3, as DNA: TGTGCCAGCAGCTTAGGGGGGACAGGGGGAGAGACCCAGTACTTC. It specifies CASSLGGTGGETQYF.